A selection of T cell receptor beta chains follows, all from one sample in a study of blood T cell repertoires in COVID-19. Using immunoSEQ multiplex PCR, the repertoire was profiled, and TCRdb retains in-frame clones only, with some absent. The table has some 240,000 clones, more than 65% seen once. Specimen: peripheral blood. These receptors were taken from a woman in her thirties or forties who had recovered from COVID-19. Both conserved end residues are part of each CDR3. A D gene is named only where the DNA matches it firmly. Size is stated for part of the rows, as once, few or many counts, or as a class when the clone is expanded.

TGTGCCATCAGTGAGGATCAGGGTGACACCTACAATGAGCAGTTCTTC CAISEDQGDTYNEQFF - - TRBJ2-1 TRBV10-3
TGTGCCAGCAGCCTGGGACACCAAAAACTGTTTTTT CASSLGHQKLFF - - TRBJ1-4 TRBV7-2
TGCGCCAGCAGCCAAGAGCCGACGGGGGGCGGTATGAACATTCAGTACTTC CASSQEPTGGGMNIQYF - - TRBJ2-4 TRBV4-3
TGTGCCAGCAGTTACCCCCAGAAGGAGGCCGAGCAGTACTTC CASSYPQKEAEQYF - - TRBJ2-7 TRBV6-6
TGTGCCAGCATACGGCAGGCTGCGGGAAACACCATATATTTT CASIRQAAGNTIYF - few TRBJ1-3 TRBV6-5
TGTGCCAGCAGCCAAGACGGACAGGAGATGGGGGAAAAACTGTTTTTT CASSQDGQEMGEKLFF TRBD1 - TRBJ1-4 TRBV4-2
TGTGCCAGCACCGTAGGGGCTCGCTCCTACGAGCAGTACTTC CASTVGARSYEQYF - - TRBJ2-7 TRBV11-3
TGTGCCAGCAGCCAAAACCCCTACGGGACAACCTACGAGCAGTACTTC CASSQNPYGTTYEQYF - - TRBJ2-7 TRBV5-5
TGTGCCAGCTCATCTTGGACAGGAAATCAGCCCCAGCATTTT CASSSWTGNQPQHF TRBD1 - TRBJ1-5 TRBV18
TGTGCCAGTAGTATACAGAGGCACATCTCTGGGGCCAACGTCCTGACTTTC CASSIQRHISGANVLTF - - TRBJ2-6 TRBV19
TGTGCCACGGGACAGGGTCGTCAGCCCCAGCATTTT CATGQGRQPQHF TRBD1 - TRBJ1-5 TRBV24-1
TGTGCCAGCAGCTTAGTCGCAGTTATGAACACTGAAGCTTTCTTT CASSLVAVMNTEAFF - - TRBJ1-1 TRBV7-2
TGTGCTAGTGGGAGACAGTTGAACACTGAAGCTTTCTTT CASGRQLNTEAFF - - TRBJ1-1 TRBV12-5
TGCGCCAGCAGCTTGCGTGCGGGACAGGGCGGCTACACCTTC CASSLRAGQGGYTF TRBD1 - TRBJ1-2 TRBV5-1